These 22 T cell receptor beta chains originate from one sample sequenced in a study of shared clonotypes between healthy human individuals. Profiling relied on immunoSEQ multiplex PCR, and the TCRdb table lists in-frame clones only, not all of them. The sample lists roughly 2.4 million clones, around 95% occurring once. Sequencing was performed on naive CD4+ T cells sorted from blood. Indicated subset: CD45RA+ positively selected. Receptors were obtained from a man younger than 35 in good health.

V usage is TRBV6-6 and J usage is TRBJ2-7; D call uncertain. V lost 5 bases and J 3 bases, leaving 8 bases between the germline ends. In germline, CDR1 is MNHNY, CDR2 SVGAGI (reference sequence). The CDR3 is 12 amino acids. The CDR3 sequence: CASSISSYEQYF. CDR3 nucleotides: TGTGCCAGCAGTATTTCTAGCTACGAGCAGTACTTC.

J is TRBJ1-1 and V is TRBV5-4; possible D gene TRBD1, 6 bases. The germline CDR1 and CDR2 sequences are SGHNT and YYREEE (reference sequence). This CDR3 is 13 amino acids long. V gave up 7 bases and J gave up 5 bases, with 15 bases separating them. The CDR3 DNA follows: TGTGCCAGCGGTTTACAGGGAAGGACTGAAGCTTTCTTT. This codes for CASGLQGRTEAFF.

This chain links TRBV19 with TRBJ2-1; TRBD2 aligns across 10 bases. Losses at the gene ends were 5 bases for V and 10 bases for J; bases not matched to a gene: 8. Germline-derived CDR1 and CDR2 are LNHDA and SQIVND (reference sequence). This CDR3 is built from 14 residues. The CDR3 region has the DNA TGTGCCAGTAGTCAGACTAGGACTAGCGGCGAGCAGTTCTTC. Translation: CASSQTRTSGEQFF.

CDR3 bases: TGTGCCAGCAGTGTTCCTGAAAAGACCCAGTACTTC. It translates to CASSVPEKTQYF. The chain uses TRBV6-1 and TRBJ2-5; D is unclear. CDR1 is MNHNS, CDR2 SASEGT, per germline. This CDR3 is built from 12 residues. With 4 bases removed from V and 6 bases from J, the gap between germline ends came to 9 bases.

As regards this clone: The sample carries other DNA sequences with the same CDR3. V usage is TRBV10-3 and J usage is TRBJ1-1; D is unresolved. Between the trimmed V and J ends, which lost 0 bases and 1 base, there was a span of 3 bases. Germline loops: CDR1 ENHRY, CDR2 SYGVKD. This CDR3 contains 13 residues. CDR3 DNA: TGTGCCATCAGTGAGTCGAGGAACACTGAAGCTTTCTTT. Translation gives CAISESRNTEAFF.

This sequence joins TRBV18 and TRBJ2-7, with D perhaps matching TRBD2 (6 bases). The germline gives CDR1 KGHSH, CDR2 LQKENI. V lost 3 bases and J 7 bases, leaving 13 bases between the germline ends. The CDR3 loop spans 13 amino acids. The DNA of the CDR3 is TGTGCCAGCTCACCGGCGGGGTTGGGGGAGCAGTACTTC. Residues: CASSPAGLGEQYF. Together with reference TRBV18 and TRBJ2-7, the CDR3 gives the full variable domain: NAGVMQNPRHLVRRRGQEARLRCSPMKGHSHVYWYRQLPEEGLKFMVYLQKENIIDESGMPKERFSAEFPKEGPSILRIQQVVRGDSAAYFCASSPAGLGEQYFGPGTRLTVT.

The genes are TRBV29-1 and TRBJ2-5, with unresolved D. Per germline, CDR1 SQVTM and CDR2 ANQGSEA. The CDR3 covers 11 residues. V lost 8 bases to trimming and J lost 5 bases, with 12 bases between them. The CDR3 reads CSCGEPETQYF. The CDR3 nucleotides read TGCAGCTGTGGCGAGCCGGAGACCCAGTACTTC.

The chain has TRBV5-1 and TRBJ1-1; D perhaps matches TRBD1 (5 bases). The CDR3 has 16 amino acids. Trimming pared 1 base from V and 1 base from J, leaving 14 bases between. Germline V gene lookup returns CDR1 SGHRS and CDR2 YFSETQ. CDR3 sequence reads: CASSLWVDRPNTEAFF. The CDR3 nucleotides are TGCGCCAGCAGCTTGTGGGTCGACAGACCGAACACTGAAGCTTTCTTT.

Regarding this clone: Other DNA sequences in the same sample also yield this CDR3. CDR3 nucleotides: TGCGCCAGCAGCTTGGGGTCGGGGAATGGAAACACCATATATTTT. This sequence encodes CASSLGSGNGNTIYF. This chain links TRBV5-1 with TRBJ1-3; D is unclear. The germline V gene encodes CDR1 SGHRS and CDR2 YFSETQ. The CDR3 is 15 residues long. Deletions cut 0 bases from V and 3 bases from J, with 10 bases between.

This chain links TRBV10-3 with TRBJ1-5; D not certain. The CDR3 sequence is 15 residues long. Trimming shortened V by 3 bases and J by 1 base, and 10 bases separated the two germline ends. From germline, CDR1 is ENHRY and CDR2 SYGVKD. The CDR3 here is CAISDSLGSNQPQHF. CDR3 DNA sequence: TGTGCCATCAGTGACTCATTGGGGAGCAATCAGCCCCAGCATTTT.

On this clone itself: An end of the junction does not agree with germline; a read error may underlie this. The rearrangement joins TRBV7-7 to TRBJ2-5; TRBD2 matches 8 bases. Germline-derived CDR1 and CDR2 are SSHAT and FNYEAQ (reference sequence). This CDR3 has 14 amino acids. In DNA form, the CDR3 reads TGTGCTAGCAGCTTAGAGTCGGGGGGGAGGACCCAGTACTTC. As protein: CASSLESGGRTQYF.

This chain's CDR3 is CASSRTGDTYNEQFF. CDR3 DNA sequence: TGTGCCAGCAGCCGGACAGGGGATACCTACAATGAGCAGTTCTTC. V gene TRBV11-3 combines with J gene TRBJ2-1; 9 nucleotides line up with TRBD1. The junction had 4 bases not matched to a gene; V was cut back by 5 bases and J by 2 bases. Germline assignment: CDR1 SGHNT and CDR2 YENEEA. The CDR3 consists of 15 residues.

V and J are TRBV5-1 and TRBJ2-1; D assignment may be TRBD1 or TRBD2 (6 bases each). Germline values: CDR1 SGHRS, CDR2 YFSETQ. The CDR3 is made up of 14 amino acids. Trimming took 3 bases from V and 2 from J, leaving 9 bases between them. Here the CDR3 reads CASSWRGTYNEQFF. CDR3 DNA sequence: TGCGCCAGCAGCTGGAGGGGGACCTACAATGAGCAGTTCTTC.

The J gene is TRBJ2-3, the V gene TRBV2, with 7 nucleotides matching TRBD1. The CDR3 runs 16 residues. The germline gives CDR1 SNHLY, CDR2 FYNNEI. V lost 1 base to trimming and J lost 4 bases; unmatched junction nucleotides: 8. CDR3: CASSEERQGSSDTQYF. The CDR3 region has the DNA TGTGCCAGCAGTGAAGAGAGACAGGGAAGTTCAGATACGCAGTATTTT.

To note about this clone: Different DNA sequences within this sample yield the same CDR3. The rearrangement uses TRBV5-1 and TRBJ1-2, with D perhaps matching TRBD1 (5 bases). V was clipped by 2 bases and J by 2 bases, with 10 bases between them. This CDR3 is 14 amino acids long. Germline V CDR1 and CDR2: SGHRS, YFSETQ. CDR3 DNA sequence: TGCGCCAGCAGCTTTAACGCAGGGAACTATGGCTACACCTTC. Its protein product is CASSFNAGNYGYTF.

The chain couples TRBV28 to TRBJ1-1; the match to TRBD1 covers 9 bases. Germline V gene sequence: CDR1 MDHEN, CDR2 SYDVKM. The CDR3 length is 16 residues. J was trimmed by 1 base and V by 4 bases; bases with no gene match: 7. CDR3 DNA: TGTGCCAGCAGTTCGCACAGGGGGCTTGAGAACACTGAAGCTTTCTTT. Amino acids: CASSSHRGLENTEAFF.

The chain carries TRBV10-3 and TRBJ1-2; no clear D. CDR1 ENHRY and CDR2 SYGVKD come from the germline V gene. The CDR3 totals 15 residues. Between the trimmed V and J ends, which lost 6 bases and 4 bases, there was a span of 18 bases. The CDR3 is CAISPQANIGYGYTF. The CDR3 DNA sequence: TGTGCCATCAGCCCCCAAGCGAACATCGGCTATGGCTACACCTTC.

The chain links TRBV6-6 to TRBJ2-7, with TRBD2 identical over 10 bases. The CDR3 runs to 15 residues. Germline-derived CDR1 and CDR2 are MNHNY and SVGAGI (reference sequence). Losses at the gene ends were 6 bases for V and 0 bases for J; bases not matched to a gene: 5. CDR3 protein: CASRYSGGPSYEQYF. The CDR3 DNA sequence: TGTGCCAGCAGATATAGCGGGGGGCCCTCCTACGAGCAGTACTTC.

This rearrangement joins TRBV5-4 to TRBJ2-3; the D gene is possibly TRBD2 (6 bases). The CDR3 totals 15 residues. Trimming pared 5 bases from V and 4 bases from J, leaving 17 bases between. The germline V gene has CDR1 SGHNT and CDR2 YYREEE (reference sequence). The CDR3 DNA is TGTGCCAGCAGGGGACCGGGACTGCAACCAGATACGCAGTATTTT. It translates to CASRGPGLQPDTQYF.

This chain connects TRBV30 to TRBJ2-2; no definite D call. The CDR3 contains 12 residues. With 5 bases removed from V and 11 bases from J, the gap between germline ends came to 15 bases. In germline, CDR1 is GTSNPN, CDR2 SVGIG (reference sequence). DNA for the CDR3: TGTGCCTGGGAAGCTACACTCGGAGAGCTGTTTTTT. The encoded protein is CAWEATLGELFF.

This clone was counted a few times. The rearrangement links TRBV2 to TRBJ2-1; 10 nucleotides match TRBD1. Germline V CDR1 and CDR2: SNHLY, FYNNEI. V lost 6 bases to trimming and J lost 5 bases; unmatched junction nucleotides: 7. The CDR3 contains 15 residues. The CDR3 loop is CASRATGQGHNEQFF. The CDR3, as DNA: TGTGCCAGCAGAGCGACGGGACAGGGGCACAATGAGCAGTTCTTC.

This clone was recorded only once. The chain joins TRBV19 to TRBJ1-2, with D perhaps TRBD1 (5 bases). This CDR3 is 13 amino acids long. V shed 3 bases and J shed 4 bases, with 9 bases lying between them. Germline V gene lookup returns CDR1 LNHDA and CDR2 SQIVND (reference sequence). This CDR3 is CASSIRGLYGYTF. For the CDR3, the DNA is TGTGCCAGTAGTATTAGGGGCCTCTATGGCTACACCTTC.